This T cell receptor (beta chain) was obtained from a study of T-cell memory formation after mild COVID-19. Study-level points and caveats: Pre-infection memory contained some responding clones, which suggested that cross-reactive memory had joined.

This CDR3 contains 15 residues. Deletions cut 0 bases from V and 1 base from J, with 10 bases between. Germline V gene sequence: CDR1 SGHRS, CDR2 YFSETQ. Each CDR3 protein is one row after TCRdb ran MiXCR on the 5' RACE reads. The sample carries approximately 150,000 distinct CDR3 sequences, approximately 21% recorded once. The table lists this clonotype with a few counts. Antigen: not known. The rearrangement joins TRBV5-1 to TRBJ1-1; weak D call: TRBD1 (6 bases). The specimen sequenced was PBMCs or a T cell subset sorted from them (not recorded which). The receptor was derived from an adult woman who had mild COVID-19 (a few samples of this study predate the infection). Cell type and time point are not known. CDR3 in amino acids: CASSLVPGANTEAFF. The CDR3 DNA follows: TGCGCCAGCAGCTTGGTGCCAGGGGCGAACACTGAAGCTTTCTTT.